One and the same sample provided the 9 T cell receptor beta chains below, sequenced in a study of cytomegalovirus exposure and HLA in healthy donors. The study ran its PCR with 60 Vbeta and 13 Jbeta primers. The method was immunoSEQ multiplex PCR; TCRdb's version includes in-frame clones alone and lacks a portion of them. The sample carries about 190,000 clones, roughly 12% recorded once. Sequenced input: PBMCs. The receptor source for this set is a man between 50 and 59 years old in good health and CMV-seropositive.

This clone was seen a few times. The V gene is TRBV29-1, the J gene TRBJ2-5, with D possibly TRBD1 on 5 matching bases. The CDR3 is made up of 13 amino acids. V was clipped by 5 bases and J by 4 bases, with 14 bases between them. From germline, CDR1 is SQVTM and CDR2 ANQGSEA. CDR3 DNA sequence: TGCAGCGTTAGTAGGACAATCGGAGAGACCCAGTACTTC. This codes for CSVSRTIGETQYF.

This clone was counted many times. The chain combines TRBV4-3 with TRBJ2-5, with D maybe TRBD1 (5 bases). CDR3 length: 13 amino acids. CDR1 is LGHNA and CDR2 is YSLEER in the germline V gene. V lost 5 bases to trimming and J lost 3 bases, with 10 bases between them. The DNA of the CDR3 is TGCGCCAGCAGCAACTGGGGCGAAGAGACCCAGTACTTC. Translated, it gives CASSNWGEETQYF.

This clone turned up a few times. V is TRBV7-9 and J is TRBJ1-1; maybe TRBD1 (6 bases). The germline V and J ends were trimmed by 5 bases and 1 base, with 17 bases remaining between them. Germline CDR1 and CDR2: SEHNR and FQNEAQ (reference sequence). The CDR3 covers 16 residues. CDR3 in amino acids: CASSPGPGRGNTEAFF. In DNA form, the CDR3 reads TGTGCCAGCAGCCCCGGTCCTGGCAGGGGGAACACTGAAGCTTTCTTT.

This chain links TRBV18 with TRBJ2-5, with 9 nucleotides matching TRBD1. V was pared by 4 bases and J by 0 bases, with 0 bases of the junction left unmatched. CDR3 length: 14 amino acids. The germline V gene has CDR1 KGHSH and CDR2 LQKENI. In nucleotides, the CDR3 is TGTGCCAGCTCACGGGACAGGGACCAAGAGACCCAGTACTTC. Its translation: CASSRDRDQETQYF.

CDR3 region: CASSFTPTTRRPHSPLHF. CDR3 in DNA: TGTGCCAGCAGCTTTACACCGACGACTCGACGCCCCCATTCACCCCTCCACTTT. V usage is TRBV7-9 and J usage is TRBJ1-6; D is unresolved. Germline-derived CDR1 and CDR2 are SEHNR and FQNEAQ (reference sequence). Trimming stripped 3 bases from V and 8 bases from J, with 23 bases between. The CDR3 runs 18 residues.

J is TRBJ1-2 and V is TRBV6-6, with D possibly matching TRBD1 (6 bases). In germline, CDR1 is MNHNY, CDR2 SVGAGI (reference sequence). Trimming stripped 5 bases from V and 4 bases from J, with 17 bases between. This CDR3 has 15 residues. CDR3 sequence (DNA): TGTGCCAGCAGTAAACCGGGACAAGGGGTCTATGGCTACACCTTC. Its translation: CASSKPGQGVYGYTF.

In DNA form, the CDR3 reads TGTGCCAGTAGTCCGGACCCGGTCGCGGGTGAGCAGTTCTTC. Translation: CASSPDPVAGEQFF. This chain uses TRBV19 with TRBJ2-1, with a weak D call TRBD2 (5 bases). The CDR3 runs to 14 residues. CDR1 is LNHDA, CDR2 SQIVND, per germline (reference sequence). V was cut by 5 bases and J by 9 bases, with 17 bases left in between.

In this sample, this clone turned up a few times. The chain links TRBV7-9 to TRBJ1-1; D is ambiguous. Germline CDR1 and CDR2: SEHNR and FQNEAQ (reference sequence). Trimming cost V 1 base and J 0 bases, with 6 bases left between them. CDR3 length: 14 residues. CDR3 residues: CASSLVRVNTEAFF. CDR3 sequence (DNA): TGTGCCAGCAGCTTAGTGAGAGTGAACACTGAAGCTTTCTTT.

The genes are TRBV7-9 and TRBJ1-1; perhaps TRBD1 as D (6 bases). The length of the CDR3 is 13 residues. V was trimmed by 5 bases and J by 6 bases, leaving 13 bases between them. The germline V gene encodes CDR1 SEHNR and CDR2 FQNEAQ (reference sequence). In DNA, the CDR3 is TGTGCCAGCAGCCTAACAGGGAAACCTGAAGCTTTCTTT. This codes for CASSLTGKPEAFF.